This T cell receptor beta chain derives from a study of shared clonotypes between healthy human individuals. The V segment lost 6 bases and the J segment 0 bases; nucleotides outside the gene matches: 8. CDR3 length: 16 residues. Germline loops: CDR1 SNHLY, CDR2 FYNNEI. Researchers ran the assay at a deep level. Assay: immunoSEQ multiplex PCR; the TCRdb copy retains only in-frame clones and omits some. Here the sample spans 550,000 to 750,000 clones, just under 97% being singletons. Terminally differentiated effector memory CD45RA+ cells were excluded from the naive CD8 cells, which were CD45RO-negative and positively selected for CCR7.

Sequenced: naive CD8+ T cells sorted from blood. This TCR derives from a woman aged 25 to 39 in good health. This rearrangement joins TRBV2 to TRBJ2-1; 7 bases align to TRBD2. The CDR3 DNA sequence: TGTGCCAGCAGCCACTTCGGCGGGAGCTCCTACAATGAGCAGTTCTTC. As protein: CASSHFGGSSYNEQFF.